This is a list of T cell receptor beta chains from one sample in a study of vaccination effects on CD4 cells after COVID-19. Which antigens these TCRs recognize remains unknown. Using immunoSEQ multiplex PCR, the repertoire was profiled, and TCRdb retains in-frame clones only, with some absent. The table records 30,000 to 35,000 clones, roughly 75% of them present only once. The sequences come from CD4+ T cells from PBMCs cultured without peptide, collected after COVID-19 vaccination. The source is a human donor who had a prior SARS-CoV-2 infection. CDR3s leave out the opening cysteine and the closing phenylalanine or tryptophan. A clone size is listed for some rows: how often the clone was seen (once, few, many), or a class if it is expanded.

v_call: TRBV21-1; j_call: TRBJ2-7; clone_size: NA; cdr3_aa: ASSKNGTGDVYEQY
v_call: TRBV18; j_call: TRBJ1-1; clone_size: NA; cdr3_aa: ASSPPGRKNTEAF
v_call: TRBV11-2; j_call: TRBJ1-1; clone_size: NA; cdr3_aa: ASSLVLGNGQKNTEAF
v_call: TRBV7-2; j_call: TRBJ1-5; clone_size: NA; cdr3_aa: ASSLVGSGGQPQH
v_call: TRBV18; j_call: TRBJ2-2; clone_size: NA; cdr3_aa: ASSPRASQSGELF
v_call: TRBV24-1; j_call: TRBJ2-3; clone_size: NA; cdr3_aa: ATSASGRTDTQY
v_call: TRBV7-2; j_call: TRBJ2-2; clone_size: once; cdr3_aa: ASSPAPGMTGELF
v_call: TRBV5-8; j_call: TRBJ2-7; clone_size: few; cdr3_aa: ASSSGQLPYEQY
v_call: TRBV6-2/TRBV6-3; j_call: TRBJ1-5; clone_size: NA; cdr3_aa: ASSSGQGRPGNQPQH
v_call: TRBV7-2; j_call: TRBJ2-1; clone_size: NA; cdr3_aa: ASSLDYTTYNEQF
v_call: TRBV5-6; j_call: TRBJ2-7; clone_size: NA; cdr3_aa: ASSLGGYEQY
v_call: TRBV6-6; j_call: TRBJ1-5; clone_size: NA; cdr3_aa: ASSYTGLRSNQPQH
v_call: TRBV18; j_call: TRBJ1-4; clone_size: once; cdr3_aa: ASSPERAFANEKLF
v_call: TRBV27; j_call: TRBJ2-2; clone_size: NA; cdr3_aa: ASRPELAGVRTGELF
v_call: TRBV7-2; j_call: TRBJ2-2; clone_size: few; cdr3_aa: ASSFDHNPGELF
v_call: TRBV24-1; j_call: TRBJ2-7; clone_size: NA; cdr3_aa: ATSTPPGDRTTLGQY
v_call: TRBV10-3; j_call: TRBJ1-2; clone_size: NA; cdr3_aa: AISESEGGNYGYT
v_call: TRBV2; j_call: TRBJ1-6; clone_size: NA; cdr3_aa: ASSPGQGNSPLH
v_call: TRBV4-3; j_call: TRBJ2-5; clone_size: NA; cdr3_aa: ASSQVGVVPSQETQY
v_call: TRBV4-2; j_call: TRBJ2-5; clone_size: NA; cdr3_aa: ASSQDPAGGGRAETQY
v_call: TRBV11-3; j_call: TRBJ2-3; clone_size: NA; cdr3_aa: ASSQLAGGGRTDTQY
v_call: TRBV19; j_call: TRBJ2-7; clone_size: NA; cdr3_aa: ASSRDHYEQY
v_call: TRBV6-1; j_call: TRBJ1-5; clone_size: once; cdr3_aa: ASSEIGSNQPQH
v_call: TRBV9; j_call: TRBJ1-3; clone_size: NA; cdr3_aa: ASSGTGGLGNTIY
v_call: TRBV4-3; j_call: TRBJ2-3; clone_size: NA; cdr3_aa: ASSRIGAGSSTDTQY
v_call: TRBV5-6; j_call: TRBJ2-3; clone_size: NA; cdr3_aa: ASSRGTQDTQY
v_call: TRBV10-3; j_call: TRBJ2-5; clone_size: NA; cdr3_aa: AISQDWETQY
v_call: TRBV4-1; j_call: TRBJ1-5; clone_size: NA; cdr3_aa: ASSQRGDQPQH
v_call: TRBV6-2/TRBV6-3; j_call: TRBJ1-3; clone_size: NA; cdr3_aa: ASSYSRRGQKSGNTIY
v_call: TRBV6-5; j_call: TRBJ2-5; clone_size: NA; cdr3_aa: ASSSGLAVQETQY
v_call: TRBV7-2; j_call: TRBJ2-3; clone_size: NA; cdr3_aa: ASSLSGGADTQY
v_call: TRBV30; j_call: TRBJ2-7; clone_size: NA; cdr3_aa: AWNSGTSYEQY
v_call: TRBV2; j_call: TRBJ2-7; clone_size: NA; cdr3_aa: ASTEWRYEQY
v_call: TRBV3-1/TRBV3-2; j_call: TRBJ2-7; clone_size: NA; cdr3_aa: ASSHRDRGHEQY
v_call: TRBV6-2/TRBV6-3; j_call: TRBJ2-5; clone_size: few; cdr3_aa: ASSYPGYQETQY
v_call: TRBV7-2; j_call: TRBJ2-1; clone_size: NA; cdr3_aa: ASSPRGVRSGYSYNEQF
v_call: TRBV10-3; j_call: TRBJ2-3; clone_size: NA; cdr3_aa: AIAGYTDTQY
v_call: TRBV3-1/TRBV3-2; j_call: TRBJ2-7; clone_size: few; cdr3_aa: ASSRIPSSEQY
v_call: TRBV5-1; j_call: TRBJ2-1; clone_size: NA; cdr3_aa: ASSLGSSNEQF
v_call: TRBV9; j_call: TRBJ1-2; clone_size: NA; cdr3_aa: ASSPGPYGYT
v_call: TRBV3-1/TRBV3-2; j_call: TRBJ2-1; clone_size: NA; cdr3_aa: ASSQELLGYNEQF